Following are 17 T cell receptor beta chains from one sample sequenced in a study of T cell changes during pregnancy in multiple sclerosis. Sequencing was performed with immunoSEQ multiplex PCR; in TCRdb, only in-frame clones are kept and a portion is missing. Of about 47,000 clones listed, approximately 90% are singletons. This material consisted of CD8+ T cells from peripheral blood mononuclear cells, taken in the second trimester of pregnancy. The receptors come from a female donor with multiple sclerosis, enrolled in a pregnancy study.

V gene TRBV6-4 combines with J gene TRBJ1-1; D is perhaps TRBD1 (5 bases). This CDR3 spans 13 amino acids. Between the trimmed V and J ends, which lost 4 bases and 3 bases, there was a span of 9 bases. Per germline, CDR1 MRHNA and CDR2 SNTAGT. For the CDR3, the DNA is TGTGCCAGCAGTGCAGGGAAGTACACTGAAGCTTTCTTT. Protein: CASSAGKYTEAFF.

The V call is TRBV7-8, the J call TRBJ1-5, with TRBD1 matching 7 bases. Germline trimming cut 4 bases from V and 3 bases from J; bases unmatched to any gene: 3. Germline lookup yields CDR1 SGHVS and CDR2 FQNEAQ. This CDR3 region has 14 residues. CDR3: CASSSGQPNQPQHF. Written as DNA, the CDR3 is TGTGCCAGCAGCTCGGGACAGCCCAATCAGCCCCAGCATTTT. Full variable domain (rest looked up from reference TRBV7-8 and TRBJ1-5): GAGVSQSPRYKVAKRGQDVALRCDPISGHVSLFWYQQALGQGPEFLTYFQNEAQLDKSGLPSDRFFAERPEGSVSTLKIQRTQQEDSAVYLCASSSGQPNQPQHFGDGTRLSIL.

The chain links TRBV5-6 to TRBJ2-7; 7 bases match TRBD1. Germline trimming cut 5 bases from V and 3 bases from J; bases unmatched to any gene: 5. The CDR3 is 13 residues long. CDR1 and CDR2 from the germline V gene are SGHDT and YYEEEE. The CDR3 loop reads CASSMTGFYEQYF. In DNA form, the CDR3 reads TGTGCCAGCAGTATGACAGGGTTCTACGAGCAGTACTTC.

This sequence joins TRBV13 and TRBJ2-5; no firm D call. The V end lost 5 bases, the J end lost 1 base, and 14 bases lay between the germline ends. CDR3 length equals 15 residues. Germline assignment: CDR1 PRHDT and CDR2 FYEKMQ (reference sequence). DNA for the CDR3: TGTGCCAGCAGCCCCCCCCAGGCTACCCAAGAGACCCAGTACTTC. Residues: CASSPPQATQETQYF.

The chain uses TRBV13 and TRBJ1-6, with 9 bases fitting TRBD1. Germline loops: CDR1 PRHDT, CDR2 FYEKMQ (reference sequence). The CDR3 sequence is 15 residues long. V trimming: 4 bases; J trimming: 8 bases; junction bases outside the gene matches: 6. The CDR3 reads CASSSTGGRDSPLHF. In nucleotides, the CDR3 is TGTGCCAGCAGCTCGACAGGGGGTAGGGATTCACCCCTCCACTTT.

The chain links TRBV7-2 to TRBJ2-7; D possibly corresponds to TRBD2 (5 bases). This CDR3 is 15 amino acids long. Trimming cost V 2 bases and J 3 bases, with 14 bases left between them. Germline-derived CDR1 and CDR2 are SGHTA and FQGNSA. CDR3 DNA sequence: TGTGCCAGCAGCTTACGGATGGGAGCGGTCTACGAGCAGTACTTC. Translated, it gives CASSLRMGAVYEQYF.

The rearrangement uses TRBV27 and TRBJ2-3, with unresolved D. V lost 7 bases to trimming and J lost 3 bases, with 11 bases between them. The CDR3 totals 13 residues. Germline V gene sequence: CDR1 MNHEY, CDR2 SMNVEV (reference sequence). CDR3 protein: CASIGSLTDTQYF. For the CDR3, the DNA is TGTGCCAGCATCGGGTCGCTTACAGATACGCAGTATTTT.

With respect to this clone: This sample also contains other DNA sequences that code for the same CDR3. The chain employs TRBV7-9 and TRBJ2-7; D unclear. Trimming removed 5 bases from V and 3 bases from J, with 11 bases in between. The germline V gene has CDR1 SEHNR and CDR2 FQNEAQ (reference sequence). The CDR3 spans 13 residues. The CDR3 is CASSPGGYYEQYF. CDR3 nucleotides: TGTGCCAGCAGCCCTGGCGGCTACTACGAGCAGTACTTC.

The V call is TRBV11-3, the J call TRBJ1-1; 7 bases line up with TRBD1. J gave up 4 bases and V 1 base, and 3 bases lay outside the gene matches. This CDR3 contains 14 residues. Germline V gene lookup returns CDR1 SGHNT and CDR2 YENEEA. The CDR3 DNA reads as TGTGCCAGCAGCTTAGGGGGACAGTCCACTGAAGCTTTCTTT. It specifies CASSLGGQSTEAFF.

This rearrangement joins TRBV5-4 to TRBJ2-1, with 12 nucleotides matching TRBD2. CDR3 length: 16 residues. Unmatched junction bases numbered 6, after V lost 4 bases and J lost 4 bases. CDR1 and CDR2 (germline): SGHNT, YYREEE (reference sequence). The CDR3 DNA reads as TGTGCCAGCAGCGCAAGCGGACTAGCGGGGTACAATGAGCAGTTCTTC. Encoded protein: CASSASGLAGYNEQFF. Variable domain in full (rest from reference TRBV5-4 and TRBJ2-1): ETGVTQSPTHLIKTRGQQVTLRCSSQSGHNTVSWYQQALGQGPQFIFQYYREEENGRGNFPPRFSGLQFPNYSSELNVNALELDDSALYLCASSASGLAGYNEQFFGPGTRLTVL.

The gene calls are TRBV7-9 and TRBJ1-6; D might be TRBD1 (6 bases). In germline, CDR1 is SEHNR, CDR2 FQNEAQ (reference sequence). CDR3 length: 16 residues. Trimming took 5 bases from V and 4 from J, leaving 15 bases between them. CDR3 loop: CASSRRSRGYNSPLHF. DNA for the CDR3: TGTGCCAGCAGCCGCAGGAGCAGGGGATATAATTCACCCCTCCACTTT.

The CDR3, as DNA: TGTGCCAGCAGTTTATTACAGGTTAACTATGGCTACACCTTC. Residues: CASSLLQVNYGYTF. The rearrangement links TRBV28 to TRBJ1-2; D might be TRBD1 (5 bases). Trimming removed 1 base at V and 1 base at J, with 7 bases between. CDR1 is MDHEN, CDR2 SYDVKM, per germline. This CDR3 spans 14 amino acids.

This clone was seen only once. The J gene is TRBJ2-7, the V gene TRBV5-6, with TRBD2 identical over 8 bases. Germline V gives CDR1 SGHDT, CDR2 YYEEEE. V trimming: 4 bases; J trimming: 4 bases; junction bases outside the gene matches: 13. The CDR3 length is 16 residues. The DNA for the CDR3 is TGTGCCAGCAGCGACCCCAGGGCGGGGGGTTGGTACGAGCAGTACTTC. It yields the protein CASSDPRAGGWYEQYF.

This clone has just one count. This chain joins TRBV9 and TRBJ1-5; 7 bases match TRBD1. This CDR3 is 15 amino acids long. With V trimmed by 4 bases and J by 6 bases, 10 bases remained unmatched. Per germline, CDR1 SGDLS and CDR2 YYNGEE. Here the CDR3 reads CASSTEGAPGQPQHF. CDR3 nucleotides: TGTGCCAGCAGCACAGAGGGGGCGCCGGGTCAGCCCCAGCATTTT.

V usage is TRBV6-5 and J usage is TRBJ1-2; TRBD1 might be the D (6 bases). Looked up from germline, CDR1 is MNHEY and CDR2 is SVGAGI. This CDR3 contains 14 residues. The V gene lost 7 bases and the J gene lost 8 bases, with 20 bases spanning the gap. CDR3 nucleotides: TGTGCCAGCACCATCGCGAGGGGGTACTTAGGCTACACCTTC. Its protein product is CASTIARGYLGYTF.

V usage is TRBV7-8 and J usage is TRBJ2-2; D may be TRBD2 (6 bases). The CDR3 totals 12 residues. With 4 bases removed from V and 6 bases from J, the gap between germline ends came to 6 bases. Germline lookup yields CDR1 SGHVS and CDR2 FQNEAQ. As DNA, the CDR3 is TGTGCCAGCAGCTCGGGGGCCGGGGAGCTGTTTTTT. This translates into CASSSGAGELFF.

This clone was detected a few times. The rearrangement links TRBV4-2 to TRBJ2-7; 11 nucleotides align to TRBD2. Germline V gene lookup returns CDR1 LGHNA and CDR2 YNFKEQ. This CDR3 spans 15 amino acids. After removal of 4 bases from V and 3 bases from J, the junction contained 5 bases not matched to a gene. CDR3 amino acids: CASSPGLAENYEQYF. CDR3 bases: TGTGCCAGCAGCCCGGGACTAGCGGAAAACTACGAGCAGTACTTC.